Listed here are 20 T cell receptor beta chains from one sample, sequenced in a study of T cell clonotyping in hematopoietic cell transplantation. Produced via immunoSEQ multiplex PCR; TCRdb's table is partial and in-frame only. The data show over 9,500 clones, with 70% to 80% seen just once and 14% to 15% held by the top ten. Sample: peripheral blood mononuclear cells, taken 180 days after allogeneic stem cell transplant. The receptors shown here come from a male patient aged 60-70 years who had an allogeneic stem cell transplant from an unrelated donor, so the T cells may come from the graft donor. Some clones in this sample may be carry-over from other donors' samples.

The gene calls are TRBV4-2 and TRBJ2-7; 7 bases match TRBD1. The V gene end was trimmed by 1 base and the J gene end by 2 bases; junction bases not matched to a gene: 11. There are 17 residues in the CDR3. Germline assignment: CDR1 LGHNA and CDR2 YNFKEQ. The CDR3 reads CASSQVRDRMFAYEQYF. CDR3 DNA sequence: TGTGCCAGCAGCCAAGTTCGGGACAGAATGTTCGCCTACGAGCAGTACTTC.

The J gene is TRBJ1-2, the V gene TRBV7-2; the D gene is possibly TRBD1 (5 bases). Trimming left V 0 bases short and J 6 bases short, with 14 bases between. The CDR3 contains 15 residues. Germline V gene lookup returns CDR1 SGHTA and CDR2 FQGNSA. CDR3 bases: TGTGCCAGCAGCTTAGCGGGATCTCGGGGGGATGGCTACACCTTC. Translation gives CASSLAGSRGDGYTF.

This chain uses TRBV4-3 with TRBJ2-7; D is possibly TRBD1 (5 bases). The V gene's germline CDR1 is LGHNA and CDR2 YSLEER. Trimming cost V 1 base and J 3 bases, with 16 bases left between them. This CDR3 has 16 residues. CDR3 amino acids: CASSQVARQTNYEQYF. As DNA, the CDR3 is TGCGCCAGCAGCCAAGTAGCCCGACAGACAAACTACGAGCAGTACTTC.

Turning to this clone: The CDR3 ends on some other residue instead of the conserved phenylalanine or tryptophan, so this is likely a read error. V gene TRBV7-6 combines with J gene TRBJ1-5; D perhaps matches TRBD1 (5 bases). This CDR3 contains 15 residues. The ends were cut back, 2 bases at V and 4 bases at J, with 12 bases in the middle. The germline gives CDR1 SGHVS, CDR2 FNYEAQ. CDR3 sequence: CASSLRGGLNQPQHL. CDR3 bases: TGTGCCAGCAGCTTAAGGGGAGGCCTTAATCAGCCCCAGCATCTT.

This clone occurred a few times. The V gene is TRBV29-1, the J gene TRBJ2-7; the match to TRBD1 covers 7 bases. CDR1 and CDR2 (germline): SQVTM, ANQGSEA. Trimming cost V 6 bases and J 2 bases; bases outside gene matches: 10. This CDR3 spans 14 amino acids. This CDR3 reads CSVDGTAATYEQYF. CDR3 bases: TGCAGCGTCGATGGGACAGCGGCCACCTACGAGCAGTACTTC.

V usage is TRBV19 and J usage is TRBJ1-1, with D possibly matching TRBD1 (5 bases). Between the trimmed V and J ends, which lost 8 bases and 4 bases, there was a span of 11 bases. Germline V gene sequence: CDR1 LNHDA, CDR2 SQIVND (reference sequence). The CDR3 has 12 residues. The CDR3, as DNA: TGTGCCAGTCGGGTGGGGGGCACTGAAGCTTTCTTT. This encodes CASRVGGTEAFF.

V gene TRBV30 combines with J gene TRBJ2-1; 8 nucleotides line up with TRBD2. The CDR3 is 15 amino acids. Germline values: CDR1 GTSNPN, CDR2 SVGIG (reference sequence). The trim removed 5 bases at V and 7 bases at J, leaving 13 bases unmatched. The CDR3 reads CAWDPLAGRGNEQFF. CDR3 in DNA: TGTGCCTGGGACCCTCTAGCGGGCCGTGGAAATGAGCAGTTCTTC.

For this clone: A junction end diverges from the germline sequence, so it may reflect a read error. The rearrangement links TRBV29-1 to TRBJ2-3; D remains ambiguous. Germline CDR1 and CDR2: SQVTM and ANQGSEA. The CDR3 spans 8 residues. The CDR3 protein is CSVDYIHF. In DNA form, the CDR3 reads TGCAGCGTTGATTACATTCATTTT.

This clone was picked up a small number of times. The V call is TRBV6-5, the J call TRBJ2-7, with D unclear. The V and J ends lost 4 bases and 1 base respectively, with 8 bases between them. The CDR3 consists of 13 residues. The V gene's germline CDR1 is MNHEY and CDR2 SVGAGI. The CDR3: CASSLSGSYEQYF. The CDR3 DNA is TGTGCCAGCAGTTTATCAGGTTCCTACGAGCAGTACTTC.

The gene calls are TRBV4-3 and TRBJ2-7; D possibly corresponds to TRBD1 (8 bases). The CDR3 has 16 amino acids. Looked up from germline, CDR1 is LGHNA and CDR2 is YSLEER. Trimming took 4 bases from V and 3 from J, leaving 19 bases between them. This chain's CDR3 is CASSRGGSGQGYEQYF. The CDR3, as DNA: TGCGCCAGCAGCCGGGGGGGGTCCGGACAGGGCTACGAGCAGTACTTC.

This chain connects TRBV7-3 to TRBJ2-2; a possible D gene is TRBD1 (6 bases). The length of the CDR3 is 14 residues. In germline, CDR1 is SGHTA, CDR2 FQGTGA. With 3 bases removed from V and 1 base from J, the gap between germline ends came to 6 bases. This chain's CDR3 is CASSLGQNTGELFF. In nucleotides, the CDR3 is TGTGCCAGCAGCTTGGGACAGAACACCGGGGAGCTGTTTTTT.

V usage is TRBV6-5 and J usage is TRBJ2-1; 12 bases line up with TRBD2. Germline CDR1 MNHEY, CDR2 SVGAGI. J gave up 6 bases and V 5 bases, and 2 bases lay outside the gene matches. The CDR3 covers 14 residues. This CDR3 reads CASSLAGGGNEQFF. The CDR3 bases are TGTGCCAGCAGTCTAGCGGGGGGGGGCAATGAGCAGTTCTTC.

V is TRBV29-1 and J is TRBJ1-3, with D possibly matching TRBD1 (5 bases). V lost 5 bases to trimming and J lost 0 bases, with 11 bases between them. This CDR3 has 14 residues. Germline V CDR1 and CDR2: SQVTM, ANQGSEA. The CDR3: CSVPRQPSGNTIYF. In DNA, the CDR3 is TGCAGCGTTCCTAGACAGCCCTCTGGAAACACCATATATTTT.

The chain recombines TRBV7-8 with TRBJ2-7, with D perhaps TRBD2 (5 bases). V gave up 4 bases and J gave up 0 bases, with 13 bases separating them. CDR3 length equals 15 residues. Germline-derived CDR1 and CDR2 are SGHVS and FQNEAQ. The CDR3, as DNA: TGTGCCAGCAGCTCTGGACTTCGGAGCTCCTACGAGCAGTACTTC. Translating gives CASSSGLRSSYEQYF. The whole variable domain, filled in from reference TRBV7-8 and TRBJ2-7, reads GAGVSQSPRYKVAKRGQDVALRCDPISGHVSLFWYQQALGQGPEFLTYFQNEAQLDKSGLPSDRFFAERPEGSVSTLKIQRTQQEDSAVYLCASSSGLRSSYEQYFGPGTRLTVT.

This clone has just one count. The V gene is TRBV6-1, the J gene TRBJ2-5; TRBD1 aligns across 7 bases. Germline V gives CDR1 MNHNS, CDR2 SASEGT. Trimming took 4 bases from V and 5 from J; bases not matched to a gene: 10. The CDR3 spans 15 residues. CDR3 protein: CASSVLTGAQETQYF. The DNA for the CDR3 is TGTGCCAGCAGTGTACTAACAGGGGCACAGGAGACCCAGTACTTC.

This rearrangement joins TRBV27 to TRBJ2-5; TRBD2 matches at 9 bases. The germline gives CDR1 MNHEY, CDR2 SMNVEV (reference sequence). The CDR3 runs 15 residues. V dropped 2 bases and J dropped 5; count of bases not matched to a gene: 6. The CDR3, as DNA: TGTGCCAGCAGTTTAGGTAGCGGGGGCGGGGAGACCCAGTACTTC. Its protein product is CASSLGSGGGETQYF.

This chain uses TRBV4-2 with TRBJ2-4; D is undetermined. V shed 0 bases and J shed 0 bases, with 9 bases lying between them. The CDR3 sequence is 16 residues long. Per germline, CDR1 LGHNA and CDR2 YNFKEQ. CDR3 in amino acids: CASSQDLGSAKNIQYF. The CDR3 nucleotides are TGTGCCAGCAGCCAAGATCTGGGTTCAGCCAAAAACATTCAGTACTTC.

This clone was recorded a few times. V usage is TRBV5-6 and J usage is TRBJ2-1, with unresolved D. CDR1 and CDR2 (germline): SGHDT, YYEEEE. Between the trimmed V and J ends, which lost 2 bases and 1 base, there was a span of 10 bases. The CDR3 length is 15 residues. This CDR3 is CASSFGDRSYNEQFF. Written as DNA, the CDR3 is TGTGCCAGCAGCTTTGGGGATCGTTCCTACAATGAGCAGTTCTTC.

The chain is built from TRBV7-2 and TRBJ2-1; no firm D call. The CDR3 length is 15 residues. V was cut by 5 bases and J by 9 bases, with 20 bases left in between. Germline CDR1 SGHTA, CDR2 FQGNSA. The CDR3 coding sequence is TGTGCCAGCAGCCCTGACTTGGTGGGTAGTCTTGAGCAGTTCTTC. Translation: CASSPDLVGSLEQFF.

V is TRBV28 and J is TRBJ2-7; 10 bases are a match to TRBD1. V lost 5 bases and J lost 4; bases outside the gene matches: 8. CDR1 is MDHEN and CDR2 is SYDVKM in the germline V gene. This CDR3 has 15 amino acids. DNA for the CDR3: TGTGCCAGCAGTCAGCCGGGACAGGGGCTTTACGAGCAGTACTTC. It encodes CASSQPGQGLYEQYF.